The rows below give T cell receptor beta chains drawn from one sample of a study of blood T cell repertoires in COVID-19. The repertoire was sequenced with immunoSEQ multiplex PCR; TCRdb's copy has only in-frame clones and lacks some. The sample includes 200,000 or so clones, nearly 90% seen only once; the top ten take under 3%. The sequenced material came from PBMCs or T cells enriched from blood (not recorded which). The receptors originated from a woman in her 40s with acute COVID-19. Both conserved end residues are part of each CDR3. A D gene is named only where the DNA matches it firmly. A clone size is listed for some rows: how often the clone was seen (once, few, many), or a class if it is expanded.

v_call	j_call	clone_size	d_call	cdr3_nt	cdr3_aa
TRBV18	TRBJ1-2	-	-	TGTGCCAGCTCACGTGGTGATACAGGGCCTAACTATGGCTACACCTTC	CASSRGDTGPNYGYTF
TRBV19	TRBJ1-2	-	TRBD1	TGTGCCAGTAGTATCCGGGACAGGAACTTGTATGGCTACACCTTC	CASSIRDRNLYGYTF
TRBV28	TRBJ2-2	-	-	TGTGCCAGCAGTCCGTTCAGGGTCACCGGGGAGCTGTTTTTT	CASSPFRVTGELFF
TRBV5-1	TRBJ1-2	-	TRBD1	TGCGCCAGCAGCCGATTGACAGGGTTTGGCTACACCTTC	CASSRLTGFGYTF
TRBV19	TRBJ1-5	-	TRBD1	TGTGCCAGTAGTATCCCGCCCGGGACAGCCAGCAATCAGCCCCAGCATTTT	CASSIPPGTASNQPQHF
TRBV28	TRBJ1-4	-	TRBD1	TGTGCCAGCAGTACACCGGGACAGGGAAACTCCAATGAAAAACTGTTTTTT	CASSTPGQGNSNEKLFF
TRBV9	TRBJ2-7	-	TRBD1	TGTGCCAGCAGCGGCGGACAGGGTCTATACGAGCAGTACTTC	CASSGGQGLYEQYF
TRBV3-1/TRBV3-2	TRBJ1-6	-	-	TGTGCCAGCAGGGGAGGACTGACTCCCCTCCACTTT	CASRGGLTPLHF
TRBV7-3	TRBJ1-1	-	-	TGTGCCAGCAGCTTAACGTATCTGGGCTTGAACACTGAAGCTTTCTTT	CASSLTYLGLNTEAFF
TRBV19	TRBJ1-2	once	-	TGTGCCAATGACGCGTTGGGGGCGGGCTACACCTTC	CANDALGAGYTF
TRBV9	TRBJ1-4	-	-	TGTGCCAGCAGCCCCCGGGGATCGACTAATGAAAAACTGTTTTTT	CASSPRGSTNEKLFF
TRBV2	TRBJ1-5	-	TRBD1	TGTGCCAGCAGGGACCGGGACAGGAGGAGCAATCAGCCCCAGCATTTT	CASRDRDRRSNQPQHF
TRBV3-1/TRBV3-2	TRBJ2-3	-	TRBD2	TGTGCCAGCAGCCAGGATAGCGGGAGGGCCTCTCCCTATACGCAGTATTTT	CASSQDSGRASPYTQYF
TRBV5-1	TRBJ2-1	-	TRBD2	TGCGCCAGCGGCCTAGCGGGGGCCAGTGGTGAGCAGTTCTTC	CASGLAGASGEQFF
TRBV7-9	TRBJ2-2	few	-	TGTGCCAGCAGCCAGGGTTGGGGCCCGAACACCGGGGAGCTGTTTTTT	CASSQGWGPNTGELFF
TRBV3-1/TRBV3-2	TRBJ2-4	-	TRBD2	TGTGCCAGCAGCCAATGTAAGCTAGCGGGAGGGGTTTGCAAAAACATTCAGTACTTC	CASSQCKLAGGVCKNIQYF
TRBV5-1	TRBJ2-5	-	-	TGCGCCAGCAGCTTGGGAGGGCGAGGGTACCAAGAGACCCAGTACTTC	CASSLGGRGYQETQYF
TRBV27	TRBJ2-2	-	TRBD2	TGTGCCAGCAGTCCCAGCGGGGGGGCTGGCGGGGAGCTGTTTTTT	CASSPSGGAGGELFF
TRBV5-1	TRBJ2-3	-	TRBD2	TGCGCCAGCAGCTTGGTTTTAGCGGGGATTTTAGATACGCAGTATTTT	CASSLVLAGILDTQYF
TRBV2	TRBJ2-5	few	-	TGTGCCAGCAGTCTTCAGGGCGGAGAGACCCAGTACTTC	CASSLQGGETQYF